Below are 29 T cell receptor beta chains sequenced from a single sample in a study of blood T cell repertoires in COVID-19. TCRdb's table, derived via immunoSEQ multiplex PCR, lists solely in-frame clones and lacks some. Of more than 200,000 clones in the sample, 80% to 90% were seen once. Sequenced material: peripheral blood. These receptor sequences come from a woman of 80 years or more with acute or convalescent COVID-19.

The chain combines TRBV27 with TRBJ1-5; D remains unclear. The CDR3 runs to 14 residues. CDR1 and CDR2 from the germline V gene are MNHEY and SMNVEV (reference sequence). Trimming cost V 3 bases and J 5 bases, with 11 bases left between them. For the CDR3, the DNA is TGTGCCAGCAGTTTTGGATTGAGGGATCAGCCCCAGCATTTT. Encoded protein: CASSFGLRDQPQHF.

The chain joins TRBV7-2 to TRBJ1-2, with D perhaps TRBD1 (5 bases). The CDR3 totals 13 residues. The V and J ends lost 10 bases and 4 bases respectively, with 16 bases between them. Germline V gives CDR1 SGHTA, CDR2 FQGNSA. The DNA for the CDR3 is TGTGCCACCGCGGGGCAGGTCCTCTATGGCTACACCTTC. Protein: CATAGQVLYGYTF.

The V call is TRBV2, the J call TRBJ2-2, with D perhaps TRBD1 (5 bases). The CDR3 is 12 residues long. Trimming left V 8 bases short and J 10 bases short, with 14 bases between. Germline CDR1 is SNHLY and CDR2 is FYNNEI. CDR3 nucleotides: TGTGCCAGCGGTAGGACACCGGAGGAGCTGTTTTTT. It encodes CASGRTPEELFF.

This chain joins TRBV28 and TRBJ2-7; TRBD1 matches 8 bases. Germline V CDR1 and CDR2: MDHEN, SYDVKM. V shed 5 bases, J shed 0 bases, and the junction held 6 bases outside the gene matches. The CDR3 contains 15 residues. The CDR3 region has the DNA TGTGCCAGCAGTACTCAGGGGGCTCCCTCCTACGAGCAGTACTTC. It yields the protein CASSTQGAPSYEQYF.

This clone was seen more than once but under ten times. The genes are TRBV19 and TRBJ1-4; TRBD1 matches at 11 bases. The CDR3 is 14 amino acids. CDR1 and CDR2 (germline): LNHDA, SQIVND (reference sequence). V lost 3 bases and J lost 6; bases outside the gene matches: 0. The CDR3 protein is CASSMGQGDEKLFF. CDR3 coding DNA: TGTGCCAGTAGTATGGGACAGGGGGATGAAAAACTGTTTTTT.

The CDR3 sequence is CASRRTSGYQETQYF. CDR3 sequence (DNA): TGTGCCAGCCGGAGGACTAGCGGGTACCAAGAGACCCAGTACTTC. The chain carries TRBV19 and TRBJ2-5; 11 bases match TRBD2. The CDR3 covers 15 residues. Germline trimming cut 9 bases from V and 0 bases from J; bases unmatched to any gene: 6. Germline V gene sequence: CDR1 LNHDA, CDR2 SQIVND (reference sequence).

The DNA for the CDR3 is TGTGCCAGCTCACCAGAGGGGGTAGTCACTGAAGCTTTCTTT. Translating gives CASSPEGVVTEAFF. The chain couples TRBV18 to TRBJ1-1; maybe TRBD1 (6 bases). Germline V gene lookup returns CDR1 KGHSH and CDR2 LQKENI. Deletions cut 2 bases from V and 4 bases from J, with 11 bases between. The CDR3 consists of 14 residues.

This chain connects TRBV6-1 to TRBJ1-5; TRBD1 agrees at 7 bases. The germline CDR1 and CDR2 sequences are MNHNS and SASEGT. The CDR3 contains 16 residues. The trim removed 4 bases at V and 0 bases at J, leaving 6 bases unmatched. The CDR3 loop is CASSVVQGYSNQPQHF. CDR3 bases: TGTGCCAGCAGTGTAGTACAGGGGTATAGCAATCAGCCCCAGCATTTT.

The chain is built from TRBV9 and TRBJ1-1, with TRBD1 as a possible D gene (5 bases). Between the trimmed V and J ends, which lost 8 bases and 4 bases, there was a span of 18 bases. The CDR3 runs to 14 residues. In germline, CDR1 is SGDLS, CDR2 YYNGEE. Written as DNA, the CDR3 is TGTGCCAGTCGGGCCTGGGAGGGGAGCACTGAAGCTTTCTTT. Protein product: CASRAWEGSTEAFF. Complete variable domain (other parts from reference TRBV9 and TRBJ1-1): DSGVTQTPKHLITATGQRVTLRCSPRSGDLSVYWYQQSLDQGLQFLIQYYNGEERAKGNILERFSAQQFPDLHSELNLSSLELGDSALYFCASRAWEGSTEAFFGQGTRLTVV.

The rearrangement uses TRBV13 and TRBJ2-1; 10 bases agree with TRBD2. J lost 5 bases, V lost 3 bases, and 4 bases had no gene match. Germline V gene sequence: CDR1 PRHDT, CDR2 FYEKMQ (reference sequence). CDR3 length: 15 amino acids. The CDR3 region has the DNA TGTGCCAGCAGCTTCGTAGCGGGGGGAAACAATGAGCAGTTCTTC. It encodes CASSFVAGGNNEQFF.

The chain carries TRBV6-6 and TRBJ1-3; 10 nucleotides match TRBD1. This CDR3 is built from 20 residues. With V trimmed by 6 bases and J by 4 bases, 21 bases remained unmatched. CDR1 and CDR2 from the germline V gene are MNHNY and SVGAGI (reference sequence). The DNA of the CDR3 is TGTGCCAGCAGCCAATTCCGGGACAGGGGCATTAGACTTTCCGGAAACACCATATATTTT. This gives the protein CASSQFRDRGIRLSGNTIYF.

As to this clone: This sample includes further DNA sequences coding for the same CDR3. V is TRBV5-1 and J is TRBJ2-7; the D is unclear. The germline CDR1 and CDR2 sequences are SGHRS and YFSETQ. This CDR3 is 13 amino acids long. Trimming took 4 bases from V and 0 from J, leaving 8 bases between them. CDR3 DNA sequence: TGCGCCAGCAGCCTGACTGGCTCCTACGAGCAGTACTTC. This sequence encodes CASSLTGSYEQYF. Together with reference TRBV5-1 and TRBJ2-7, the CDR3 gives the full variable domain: KAGVTQTPRYLIKTRGQQVTLSCSPISGHRSVSWYQQTPGQGLQFLFEYFSETQRNKGNFPGRFSGRQFSNSRSEMNVSTLELGDSALYLCASSLTGSYEQYFGPGTRLTVT.

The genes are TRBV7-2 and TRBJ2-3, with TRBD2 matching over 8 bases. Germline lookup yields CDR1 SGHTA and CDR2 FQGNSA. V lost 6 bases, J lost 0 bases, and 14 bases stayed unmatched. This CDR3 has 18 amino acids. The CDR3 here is CASRGGAHGGVSTDTQYF. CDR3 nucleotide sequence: TGTGCCAGCAGAGGTGGGGCTCACGGGGGGGTGAGCACAGATACGCAGTATTTT. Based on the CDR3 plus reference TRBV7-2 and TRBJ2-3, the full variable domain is GAGVSQSPSNKVTEKGKDVELRCDPISGHTALYWYRQSLGQGLEFLIYFQGNSAPDKSGLPSDRFSAERTGGSVSTLTIQRTQQEDSAVYLCASRGGAHGGVSTDTQYFGPGTRLTVL.

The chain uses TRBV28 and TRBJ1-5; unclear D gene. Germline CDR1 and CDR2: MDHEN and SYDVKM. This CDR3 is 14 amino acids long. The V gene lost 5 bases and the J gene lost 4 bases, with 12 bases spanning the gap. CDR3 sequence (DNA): TGTGCCAGCAGTGACACCACCGGAAATCAGCCCCAGCATTTT. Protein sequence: CASSDTTGNQPQHF.

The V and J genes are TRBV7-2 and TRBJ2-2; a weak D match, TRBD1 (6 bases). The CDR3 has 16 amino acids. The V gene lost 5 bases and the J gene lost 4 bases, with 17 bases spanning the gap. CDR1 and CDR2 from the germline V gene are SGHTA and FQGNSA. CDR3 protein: CASSLGAVPPTGELFF. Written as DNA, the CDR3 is TGTGCCAGCAGCCTGGGGGCGGTACCCCCCACCGGGGAGCTGTTTTTT.

CDR3 sequence (DNA): TGTGCCACTCCAGGGGTGATAGCCTCCTACAATGAGCAGTTCTTC. This encodes CATPGVIASYNEQFF. The rearrangement links TRBV2 to TRBJ2-1, with a tentative D call TRBD1 (6 bases). CDR1 is SNHLY, CDR2 FYNNEI, per germline. This CDR3 region has 15 residues. The V and J ends lost 10 bases and 0 bases respectively, with 16 bases between them. The entire variable domain, with the rest obtained from reference TRBV2 and TRBJ2-1, is as follows: EPEVTQTPSHQVTQMGQEVILRCVPISNHLYFYWYRQILGQKVEFLVSFYNNEISEKSEIFDDQFSVERPDGSNFTLKIRSTKLEDSAMYFCATPGVIASYNEQFFGPGTRLTVL.

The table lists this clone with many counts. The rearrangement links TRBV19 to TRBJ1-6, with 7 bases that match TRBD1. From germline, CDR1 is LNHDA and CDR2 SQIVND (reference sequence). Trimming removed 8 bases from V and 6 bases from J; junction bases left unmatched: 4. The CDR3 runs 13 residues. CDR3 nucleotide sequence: TGTGCCAGTGGACAGGATCGTAATTCACCCCTCCACTTT. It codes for CASGQDRNSPLHF.

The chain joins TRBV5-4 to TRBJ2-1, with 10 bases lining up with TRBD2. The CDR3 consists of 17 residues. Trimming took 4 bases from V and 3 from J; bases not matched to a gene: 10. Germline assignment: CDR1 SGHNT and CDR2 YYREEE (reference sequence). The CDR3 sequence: CASSRESLAGGYNEQFF. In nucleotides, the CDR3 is TGTGCCAGCAGCCGGGAATCCTTAGCGGGAGGCTACAATGAGCAGTTCTTC.

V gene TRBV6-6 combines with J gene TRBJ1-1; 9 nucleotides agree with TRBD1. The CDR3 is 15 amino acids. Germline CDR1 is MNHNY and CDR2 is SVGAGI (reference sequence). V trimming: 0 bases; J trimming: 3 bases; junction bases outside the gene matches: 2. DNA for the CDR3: TGTGCCAGCAGTTACTCCGGGACAGGGTACACTGAAGCTTTCTTT. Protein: CASSYSGTGYTEAFF.

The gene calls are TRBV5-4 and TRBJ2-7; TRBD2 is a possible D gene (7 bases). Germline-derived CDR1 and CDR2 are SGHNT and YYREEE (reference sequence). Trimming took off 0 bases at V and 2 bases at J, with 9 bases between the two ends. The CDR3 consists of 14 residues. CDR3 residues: CASSLGGGTYEQYF. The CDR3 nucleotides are TGTGCCAGCAGCTTGGGCGGGGGCACCTACGAGCAGTACTTC.

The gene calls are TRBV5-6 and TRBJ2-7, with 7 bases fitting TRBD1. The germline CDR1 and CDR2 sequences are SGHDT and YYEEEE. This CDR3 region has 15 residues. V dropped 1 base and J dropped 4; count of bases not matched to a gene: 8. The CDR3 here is CASSLSPDRVYEQYF. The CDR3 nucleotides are TGTGCCAGCAGCTTGTCCCCCGACAGGGTGTACGAGCAGTACTTC.

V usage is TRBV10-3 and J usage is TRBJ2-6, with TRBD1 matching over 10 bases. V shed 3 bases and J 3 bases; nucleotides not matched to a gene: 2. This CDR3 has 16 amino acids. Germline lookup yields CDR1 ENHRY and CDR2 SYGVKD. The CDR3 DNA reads TGTGCCATCAGTGACTGGGACAGGGGTGGGGCCAACGTCCTGACTTTC. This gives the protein CAISDWDRGGANVLTF.

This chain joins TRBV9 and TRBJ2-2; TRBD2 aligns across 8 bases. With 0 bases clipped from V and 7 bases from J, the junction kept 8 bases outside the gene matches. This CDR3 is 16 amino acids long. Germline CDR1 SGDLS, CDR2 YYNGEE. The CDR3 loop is CASSVGPAGADGELFF. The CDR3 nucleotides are TGTGCCAGCAGCGTAGGCCCAGCGGGGGCGGACGGGGAGCTGTTTTTT.

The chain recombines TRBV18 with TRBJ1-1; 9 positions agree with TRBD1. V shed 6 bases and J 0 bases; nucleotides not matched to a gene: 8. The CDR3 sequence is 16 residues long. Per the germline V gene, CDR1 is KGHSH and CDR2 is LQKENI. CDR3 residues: CASSHGQGRMNTEAFF. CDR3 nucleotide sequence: TGTGCCAGCTCTCATGGACAGGGGAGGATGAACACTGAAGCTTTCTTT.

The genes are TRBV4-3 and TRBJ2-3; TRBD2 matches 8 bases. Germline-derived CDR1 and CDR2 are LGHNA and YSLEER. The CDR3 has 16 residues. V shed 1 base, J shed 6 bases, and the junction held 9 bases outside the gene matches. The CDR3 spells CASSQGSGGAGDTQYF. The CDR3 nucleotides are TGCGCCAGCAGCCAAGGTTCCGGGGGGGCGGGGGATACGCAGTATTTT.

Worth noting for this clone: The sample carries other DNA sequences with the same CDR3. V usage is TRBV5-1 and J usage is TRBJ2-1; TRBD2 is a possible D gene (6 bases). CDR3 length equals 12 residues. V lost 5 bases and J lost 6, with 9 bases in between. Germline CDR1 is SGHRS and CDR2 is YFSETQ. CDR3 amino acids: CASRGGANEQFF. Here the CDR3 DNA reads TGCGCCAGCAGAGGAGGGGCCAATGAGCAGTTCTTC.

DNA of the CDR3: TGTGCCAGCAGCTCCTACCGGAGCGGGAGGGCGAATGAGCAGTTCTTC. It specifies CASSSYRSGRANEQFF. The chain has TRBV28 and TRBJ2-1; 10 nucleotides align to TRBD2. The germline V gene encodes CDR1 MDHEN and CDR2 SYDVKM. V lost 6 bases and J lost 7; bases outside the gene matches: 12. This CDR3 is 16 amino acids long.

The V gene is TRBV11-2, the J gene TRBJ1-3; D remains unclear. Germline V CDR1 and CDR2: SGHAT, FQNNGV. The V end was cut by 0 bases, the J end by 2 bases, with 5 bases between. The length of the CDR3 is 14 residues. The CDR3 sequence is CASSLDFPGNTIYF. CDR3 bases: TGTGCCAGCAGCTTAGACTTTCCTGGAAACACCATATATTTT.

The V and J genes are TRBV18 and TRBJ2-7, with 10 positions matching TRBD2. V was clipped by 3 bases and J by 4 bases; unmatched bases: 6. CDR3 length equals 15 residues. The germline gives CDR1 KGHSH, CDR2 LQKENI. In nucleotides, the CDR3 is TGTGCCAGCTCACCTAGCGGGGGGTTTGTGTACGAGCAGTACTTC. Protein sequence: CASSPSGGFVYEQYF.